This entry concerns a single T cell receptor beta chain. In the original analysis: Nucleated cell counts were estimated from reference gene primer amplification. Some clones are missing from TCRdb's copy, which holds only in-frame ones; the method was immunoSEQ multiplex PCR. That table gives V, J and clone size, and the DNA gave D and trimming. This table holds around 120,000 clones, approximately 80% found once. These data belong to a study of blood T cell repertoires in COVID-19. Looking at the study overall: PBMCs, B-cell-depleted T cells, or T cells provided the cDNA or gDNA that made up the material.

The CDR3 is 12 residues long. Trimming pared 5 bases from V and 1 base from J, leaving 6 bases between. Germline CDR1 and CDR2: MDHEN and SYDVKM. J is TRBJ2-7 and V is TRBV28; tentatively, D is TRBD2 (5 bases). This TCR came from an older man with active or convalescent COVID-19. The sample was peripheral blood. This CDR3 reads CASSGRSYEQYF. DNA for the CDR3: TGTGCCAGCAGTGGGAGATCCTACGAGCAGTACTTC.